The following is a TCR beta chain sequence with its context. The antigen remains undetermined. The CDR3 runs to 15 residues. Germline trimming cut 6 bases from V and 4 bases from J; bases unmatched to any gene: 7. The germline CDR1 and CDR2 sequences are MNHEY and SVGAGI. This specimen belongs to a study of cytomegalovirus exposure and HLA in healthy donors. Amplification used 60 Vbeta primers and 13 Jbeta primers. The repertoire was sequenced with immunoSEQ multiplex PCR; TCRdb's copy has only in-frame clones and lacks some. The table has some 160,000 clones, approximately 79% seen once. Study conclusions and caveats: Other equally common chains were less clonally expanded than HLA-associated TCR beta chains, a later analysis showed. The authors excluded some V segments, including TRBV6-2 and TRBV6-3, as indistinguishable. Highest at DRB1 and lowest at HLA-C, TCR association rates differed among HLA loci in a later analysis. High specificity and sensitivity for cytomegalovirus status were reported for the classifier.

What was sequenced was PBMCs. The TCR originated in a woman aged 25 to 39 in good health and CMV-seronegative. The chain employs TRBV6-5 and TRBJ2-1; 9 bases are shared with TRBD1. CDR3 coding DNA: TGTGCCAGCAGGGAGGACAGGGGCAATTACAATGAGCAGTTCTTC. Translation: CASREDRGNYNEQFF.